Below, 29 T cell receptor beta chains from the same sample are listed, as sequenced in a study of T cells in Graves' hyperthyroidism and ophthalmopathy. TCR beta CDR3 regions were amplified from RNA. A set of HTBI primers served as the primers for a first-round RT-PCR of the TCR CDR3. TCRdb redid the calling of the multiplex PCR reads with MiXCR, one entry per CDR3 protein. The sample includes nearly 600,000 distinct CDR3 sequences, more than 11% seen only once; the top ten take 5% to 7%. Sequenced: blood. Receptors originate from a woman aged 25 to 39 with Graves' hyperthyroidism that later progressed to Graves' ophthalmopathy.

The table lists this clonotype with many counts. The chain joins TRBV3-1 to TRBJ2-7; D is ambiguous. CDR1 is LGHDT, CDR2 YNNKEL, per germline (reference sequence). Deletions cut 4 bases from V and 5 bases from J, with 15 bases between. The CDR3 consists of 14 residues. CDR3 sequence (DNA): TGTGCCAGCAGCCCAACCGATACCTTCGACGAGCAGTACTTC. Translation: CASSPTDTFDEQYF.

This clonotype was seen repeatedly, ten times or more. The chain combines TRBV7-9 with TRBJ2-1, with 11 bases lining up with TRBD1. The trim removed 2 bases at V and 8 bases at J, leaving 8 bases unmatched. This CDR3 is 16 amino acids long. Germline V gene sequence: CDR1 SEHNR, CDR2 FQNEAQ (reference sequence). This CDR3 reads CASSLWPRTGGDEQFF. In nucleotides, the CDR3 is TGTGCCAGCAGCTTATGGCCCCGGACAGGGGGCGATGAGCAGTTCTTC.

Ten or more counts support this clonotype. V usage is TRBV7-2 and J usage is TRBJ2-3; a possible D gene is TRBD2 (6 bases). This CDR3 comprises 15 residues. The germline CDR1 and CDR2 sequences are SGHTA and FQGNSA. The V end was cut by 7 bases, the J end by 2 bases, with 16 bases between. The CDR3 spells CASTPWGENTDTQYF. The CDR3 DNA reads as TGTGCCAGCACCCCATGGGGGGAAAACACAGATACGCAGTATTTT.

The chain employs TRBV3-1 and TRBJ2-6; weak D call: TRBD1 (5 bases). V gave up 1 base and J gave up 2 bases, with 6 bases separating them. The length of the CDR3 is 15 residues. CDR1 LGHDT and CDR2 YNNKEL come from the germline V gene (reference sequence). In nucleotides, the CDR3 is TGTGCCAGCAGCCAAGCCAGGGCTGGGGCCAACGTCCTGACTTTC. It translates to CASSQARAGANVLTF.

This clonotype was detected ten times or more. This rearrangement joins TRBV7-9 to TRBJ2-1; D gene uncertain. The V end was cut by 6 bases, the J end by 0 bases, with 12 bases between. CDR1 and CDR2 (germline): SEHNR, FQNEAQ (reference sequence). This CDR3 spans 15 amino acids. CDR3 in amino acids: CASSLDSSSYNEQFF. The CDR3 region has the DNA TGTGCCAGCAGTCTAGACTCCAGCTCCTACAATGAGCAGTTCTTC.

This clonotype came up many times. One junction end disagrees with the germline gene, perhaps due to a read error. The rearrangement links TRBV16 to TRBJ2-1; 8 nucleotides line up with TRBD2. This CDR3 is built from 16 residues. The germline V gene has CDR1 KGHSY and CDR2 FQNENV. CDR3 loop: CASSQNSGKGYDEQFF. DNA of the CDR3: TGTGCCAGCAGCCAGAATAGCGGGAAGGGCTACGATGAGCAGTTCTTC. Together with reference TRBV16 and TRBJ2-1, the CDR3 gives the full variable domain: GEEVAQTPKHLVRGEGQKAKLYCAPIKGHSYVFWYQQVLKNEFKFLISFQNENVFDETGMPKERFSAKCLPNSPCSLEIQATKLEDSAVYFCASSQNSGKGYDEQFFGPGTRLTVL.

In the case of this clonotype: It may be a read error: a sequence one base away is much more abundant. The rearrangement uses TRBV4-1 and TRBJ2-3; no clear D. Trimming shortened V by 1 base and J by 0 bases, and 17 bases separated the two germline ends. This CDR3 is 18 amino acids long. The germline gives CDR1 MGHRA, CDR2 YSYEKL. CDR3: CASSQVYLHGRSTDTQYF. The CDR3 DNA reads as TGCGCCAGCAGCCAAGTTTACCTCCACGGGCGCAGCACAGATACGCAGTATTTT.

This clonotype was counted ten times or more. The CDR3 nucleotides read TGCGCCAGCAGCCGGGGAGGGCAGGAAGAGACCCAGTACTTC. Translating it yields CASSRGGQEETQYF. The chain combines TRBV5-1 with TRBJ2-5; 7 bases map to TRBD2. J lost 3 bases, V lost 4 bases, and 6 bases had no gene match. Germline values: CDR1 SGHRS, CDR2 YFSETQ. The CDR3 consists of 14 residues.

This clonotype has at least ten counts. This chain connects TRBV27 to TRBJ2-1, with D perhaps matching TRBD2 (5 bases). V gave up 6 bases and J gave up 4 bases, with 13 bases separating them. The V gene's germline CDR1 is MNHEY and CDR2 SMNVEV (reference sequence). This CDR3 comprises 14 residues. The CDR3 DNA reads TGTGCCAGCAGCCCTGCGGGCGAGTACAATGAGCAGTTCTTC. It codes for CASSPAGEYNEQFF.

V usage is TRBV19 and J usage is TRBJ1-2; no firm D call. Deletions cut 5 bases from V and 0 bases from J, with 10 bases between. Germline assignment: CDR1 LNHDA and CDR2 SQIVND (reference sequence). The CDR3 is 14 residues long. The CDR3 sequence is CASSPATANYGYTF. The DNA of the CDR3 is TGTGCCAGTAGTCCGGCGACGGCTAACTATGGCTACACCTTC. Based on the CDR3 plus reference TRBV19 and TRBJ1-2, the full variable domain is DGGITQSPKYLFRKEGQNVTLSCEQNLNHDAMYWYRQDPGQGLRLIYYSQIVNDFQKGDIAEGYSVSREKKESFPLTVTSAQKNPTAFYLCASSPATANYGYTFGSGTRLTVV.

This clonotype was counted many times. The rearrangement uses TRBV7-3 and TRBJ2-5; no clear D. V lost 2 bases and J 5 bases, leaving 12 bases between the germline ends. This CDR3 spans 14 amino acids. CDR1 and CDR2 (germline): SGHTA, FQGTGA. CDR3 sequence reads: CASSLGGPLETQYF. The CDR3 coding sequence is TGTGCCAGCAGCTTAGGTGGCCCGCTGGAGACCCAGTACTTC.

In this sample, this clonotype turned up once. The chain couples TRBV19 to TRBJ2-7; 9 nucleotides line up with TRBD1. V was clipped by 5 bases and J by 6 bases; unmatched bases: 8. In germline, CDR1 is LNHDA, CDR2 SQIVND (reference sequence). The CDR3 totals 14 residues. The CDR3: CASSPGQGTGEQYF. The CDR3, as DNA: TGTGCCAGTAGTCCGGGACAGGGAACAGGCGAGCAGTACTTC. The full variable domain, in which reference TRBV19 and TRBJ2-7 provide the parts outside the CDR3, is DGGITQSPKYLFRKEGQNVTLSCEQNLNHDAMYWYRQDPGQGLRLIYYSQIVNDFQKGDIAEGYSVSREKKESFPLTVTSAQKNPTAFYLCASSPGQGTGEQYFGPGTRLTVT.

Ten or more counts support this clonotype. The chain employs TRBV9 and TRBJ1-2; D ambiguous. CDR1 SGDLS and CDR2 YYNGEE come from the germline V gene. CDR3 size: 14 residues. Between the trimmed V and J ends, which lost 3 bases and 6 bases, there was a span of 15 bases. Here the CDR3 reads CASSGLNEVNGYTF. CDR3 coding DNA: TGTGCCAGCAGCGGGCTTAATGAGGTGAATGGCTACACCTTC.

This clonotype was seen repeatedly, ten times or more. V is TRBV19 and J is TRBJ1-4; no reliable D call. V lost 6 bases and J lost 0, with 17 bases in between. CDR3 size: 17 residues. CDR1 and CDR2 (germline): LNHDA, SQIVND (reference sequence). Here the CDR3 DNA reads TGTGCCAGTAGAAAAGCGGTCAGTTCTACAACTAATGAAAAACTGTTTTTT. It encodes CASRKAVSSTTNEKLFF.

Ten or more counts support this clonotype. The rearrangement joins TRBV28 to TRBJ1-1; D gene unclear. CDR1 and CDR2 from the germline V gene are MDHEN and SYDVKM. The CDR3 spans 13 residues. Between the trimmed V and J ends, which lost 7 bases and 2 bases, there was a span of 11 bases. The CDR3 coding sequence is TGTGCCAGCATCAACGGGCTCAACACTGAAGCTTTCTTT. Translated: CASINGLNTEAFF.

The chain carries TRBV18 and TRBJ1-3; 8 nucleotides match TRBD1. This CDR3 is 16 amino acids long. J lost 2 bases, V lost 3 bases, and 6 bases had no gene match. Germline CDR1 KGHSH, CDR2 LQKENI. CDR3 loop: CASSPNRGEAGNTIYF. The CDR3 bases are TGTGCCAGCTCACCGAACAGGGGGGAAGCTGGAAACACCATATATTTT.

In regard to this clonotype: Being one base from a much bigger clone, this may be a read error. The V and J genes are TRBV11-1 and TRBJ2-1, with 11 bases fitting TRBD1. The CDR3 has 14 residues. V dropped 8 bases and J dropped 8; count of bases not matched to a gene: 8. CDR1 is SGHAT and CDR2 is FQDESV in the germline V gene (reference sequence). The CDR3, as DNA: TGTGCCAGCGGCGCCGGGACAGGGGGAGATGAGCAGTTCTTC. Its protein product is CASGAGTGGDEQFF. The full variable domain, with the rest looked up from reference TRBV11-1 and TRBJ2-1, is EAEVAQSPRYKITEKSQAVAFWCDPISGHATLYWYRQILGQGPELLVQFQDESVVDDSQLPKDRFSAERLKGVDSTLKIQPAELGDSAMYLCASGAGTGGDEQFFGPGTRLTVL.

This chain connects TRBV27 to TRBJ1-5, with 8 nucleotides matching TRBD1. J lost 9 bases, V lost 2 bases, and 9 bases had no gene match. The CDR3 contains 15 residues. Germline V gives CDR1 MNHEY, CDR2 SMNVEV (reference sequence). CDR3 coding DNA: TGTGCCAGCAGTTTAGGGACAGGTCGACCAGGGCCCCAGCATTTT. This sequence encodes CASSLGTGRPGPQHF.

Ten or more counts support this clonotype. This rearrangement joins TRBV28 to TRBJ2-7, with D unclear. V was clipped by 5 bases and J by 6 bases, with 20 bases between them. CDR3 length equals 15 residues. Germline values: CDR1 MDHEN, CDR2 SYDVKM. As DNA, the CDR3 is TGTGCCAGCAGTCCCTCCGGCCCCAAAGTAGGCGAGCAGTACTTC. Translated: CASSPSGPKVGEQYF.

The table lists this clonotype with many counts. This CDR3 reads CASSLGLSGSGITDTQYF. The CDR3, as DNA: TGTGCCAGCAGTTTAGGGCTTAGCGGGAGTGGTATCACAGATACGCAGTATTTT. The J gene is TRBJ2-3, the V gene TRBV12-3 or TRBV12-4; 9 positions match TRBD2. This CDR3 has 18 residues. The V gene end was trimmed by 1 base and the J gene end by 2 bases; junction bases not matched to a gene: 10.

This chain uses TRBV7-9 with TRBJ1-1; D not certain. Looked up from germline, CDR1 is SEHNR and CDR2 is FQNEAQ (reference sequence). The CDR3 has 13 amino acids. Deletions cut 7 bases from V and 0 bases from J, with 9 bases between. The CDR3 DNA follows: TGTGCCAGCATGAAAAATATGAACACTGAAGCTTTCTTT. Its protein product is CASMKNMNTEAFF.

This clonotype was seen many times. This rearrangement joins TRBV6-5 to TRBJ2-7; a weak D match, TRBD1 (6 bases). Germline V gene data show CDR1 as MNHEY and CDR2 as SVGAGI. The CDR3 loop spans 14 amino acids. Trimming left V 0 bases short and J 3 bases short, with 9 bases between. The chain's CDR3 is CASSYSKGGYEQYF. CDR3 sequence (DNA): TGTGCCAGCAGTTACTCGAAAGGGGGCTACGAGCAGTACTTC.

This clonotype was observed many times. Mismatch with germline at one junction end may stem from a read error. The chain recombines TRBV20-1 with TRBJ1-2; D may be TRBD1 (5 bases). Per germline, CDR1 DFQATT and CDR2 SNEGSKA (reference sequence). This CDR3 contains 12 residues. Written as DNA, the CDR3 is TGCAGTGCGAGAGGGGAAGGCTATGGCTACACCTTC. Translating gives CSARGEGYGYTF.

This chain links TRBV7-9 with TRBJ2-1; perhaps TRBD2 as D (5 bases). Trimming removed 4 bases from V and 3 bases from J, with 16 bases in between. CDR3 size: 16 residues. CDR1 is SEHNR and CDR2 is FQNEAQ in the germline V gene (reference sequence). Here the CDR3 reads CASSSQISGIYNEQFF. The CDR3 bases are TGTGCCAGCAGCTCACAGATCTCCGGGATCTACAATGAGCAGTTCTTC.

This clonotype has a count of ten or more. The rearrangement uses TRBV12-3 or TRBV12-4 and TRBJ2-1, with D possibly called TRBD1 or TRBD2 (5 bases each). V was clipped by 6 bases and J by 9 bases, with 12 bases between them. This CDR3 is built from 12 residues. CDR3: CASRSKGTEQFF. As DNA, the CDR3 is TGTGCCAGCAGATCAAAGGGGACTGAGCAGTTCTTC.

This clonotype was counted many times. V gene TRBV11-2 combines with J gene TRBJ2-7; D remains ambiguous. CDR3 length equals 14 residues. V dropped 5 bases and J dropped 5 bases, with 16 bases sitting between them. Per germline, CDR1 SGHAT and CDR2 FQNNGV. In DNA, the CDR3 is TGTGCCAGCAGCAAGGAGATCTTCACTAACGAGCAGTACTTC. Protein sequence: CASSKEIFTNEQYF.

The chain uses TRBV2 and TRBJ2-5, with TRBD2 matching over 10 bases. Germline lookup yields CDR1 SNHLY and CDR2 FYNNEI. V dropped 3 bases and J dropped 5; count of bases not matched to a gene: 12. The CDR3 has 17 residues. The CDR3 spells CASSDWVTSGLGETQYF. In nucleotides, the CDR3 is TGTGCCAGCAGTGATTGGGTGACTAGCGGGTTGGGGGAGACCCAGTACTTC.

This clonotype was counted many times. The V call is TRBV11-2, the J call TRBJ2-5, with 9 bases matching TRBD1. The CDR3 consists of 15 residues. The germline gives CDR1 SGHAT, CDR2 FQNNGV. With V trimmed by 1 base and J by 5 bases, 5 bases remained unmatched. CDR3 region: CASSLGGGQGETQYF. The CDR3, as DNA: TGTGCCAGCAGCTTAGGAGGTGGACAGGGGGAGACCCAGTACTTC.

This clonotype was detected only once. The CDR3 spells CATSRVPSEKLFF. The CDR3 coding sequence is TGTGCCACCAGCAGAGTCCCATCGGAAAAACTGTTTTTT. The genes are TRBV15 and TRBJ1-4; D uncertain. The germline V gene encodes CDR1 LNHNV and CDR2 YYDKDF (reference sequence). CDR3 length: 13 amino acids. V lost 1 base to trimming and J lost 8 bases, with 8 bases between them.